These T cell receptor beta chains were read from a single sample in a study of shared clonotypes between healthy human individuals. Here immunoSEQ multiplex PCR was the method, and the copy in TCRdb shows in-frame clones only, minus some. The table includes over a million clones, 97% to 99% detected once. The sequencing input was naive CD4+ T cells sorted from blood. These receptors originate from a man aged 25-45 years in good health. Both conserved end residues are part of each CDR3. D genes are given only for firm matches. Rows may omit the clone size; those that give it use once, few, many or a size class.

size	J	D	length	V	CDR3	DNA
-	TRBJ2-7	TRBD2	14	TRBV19	CASSLLLARGEQYF	TGTGCCAGTAGCCTCCTACTAGCGCGGGGCGAGCAGTACTTC
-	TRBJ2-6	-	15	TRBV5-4	CASSAPNTGANVLTF	TGTGCCAGCAGCGCCCCCAATACTGGGGCCAACGTCCTGACTTTC
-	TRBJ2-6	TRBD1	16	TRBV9	CASSARQGAGANVLTF	TGTGCCAGCAGCGCCCGACAGGGAGCCGGGGCCAACGTCCTGACTTTC
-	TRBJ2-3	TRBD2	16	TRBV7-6	CASSTGLAGVSGTQYF	TGTGCCAGCAGCACCGGACTAGCGGGAGTTTCGGGTACGCAGTATTTT
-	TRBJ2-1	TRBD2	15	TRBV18	CASSGTSGFYNEQFF	TGTGCCAGCTCAGGGACTAGCGGGTTCTACAATGAGCAGTTCTTC
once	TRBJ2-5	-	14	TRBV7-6	CASSLGSLGGTQYF	TGTGCCAGCAGCTTAGGTAGCCTCGGGGGGACCCAGTACTTC
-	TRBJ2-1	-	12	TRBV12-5	CASGPGVGEQFF	TGTGCTAGTGGTCCAGGGGTGGGGGAGCAGTTCTTC
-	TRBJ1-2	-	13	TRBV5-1	CASSRVLNYGYTF	TGCGCCAGCAGCAGGGTCCTCAACTATGGCTACACCTTC
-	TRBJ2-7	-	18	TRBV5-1	CASSRADPSGSPSYEQYF	TGCGCCAGCAGCCGAGCTGACCCCAGTGGTTCTCCCTCCTACGAGCAGTACTTC
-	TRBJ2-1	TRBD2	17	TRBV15	CATSRDWRTSSHNEQFF	TGTGCCACCAGCAGAGACTGGCGGACTAGCTCTCACAATGAGCAGTTCTTC
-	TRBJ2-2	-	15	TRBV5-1	CASSLASSNTGELFF	TGCGCCAGCAGCTTGGCATCTTCGAACACCGGGGAGCTGTTTTTT
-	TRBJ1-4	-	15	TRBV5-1	CASSLVAATNEKLFF	TGCGCCAGCAGCTTAGTTGCAGCAACTAATGAAAAACTGTTTTTT
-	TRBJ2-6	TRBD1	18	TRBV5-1	CASSLGGTGPAGANVLTF	TGCGCCAGCAGCTTGGGAGGGACAGGTCCTGCTGGGGCCAACGTCCTGACTTTC
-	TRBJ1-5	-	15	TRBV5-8	CASSFPSPGVQPQHF	TGTGCCAGCAGCTTCCCCTCTCCGGGAGTTCAGCCCCAGCATTTT
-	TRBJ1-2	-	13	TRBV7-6	CASSLDNDYGYTF	TGTGCCAGCAGCTTAGACAACGACTATGGCTACACCTTC
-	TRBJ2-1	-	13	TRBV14	CASSRRGYNEQFF	TGTGCCAGCAGCCGCCGGGGGTACAATGAGCAGTTCTTC
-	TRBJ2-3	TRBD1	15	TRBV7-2	CASSLWDRGTDTQYF	TGTGCCAGCAGCTTATGGGACAGGGGCACAGATACGCAGTATTTT
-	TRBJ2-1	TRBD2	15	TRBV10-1	CASSSSGSSYNEQFF	TGCGCCAGCAGTTCTAGCGGGAGCTCCTACAATGAGCAGTTCTTC
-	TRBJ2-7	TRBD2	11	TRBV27	CASGRPYEQYF	TGTGCAAGCGGGAGGCCCTACGAGCAGTACTTC
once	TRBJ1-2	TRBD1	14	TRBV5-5	CASSLEGARYGYTF	TGTGCCAGCAGCTTGGAGGGGGCGCGGTATGGCTACACCTTC
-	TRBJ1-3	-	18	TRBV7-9	CASSLVARAWASGNTIYF	TGTGCCAGCAGCTTAGTAGCCCGCGCCTGGGCCTCTGGAAACACCATATATTTT
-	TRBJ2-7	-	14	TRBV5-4	CASSLEPRPREQYF	TGTGCCAGCAGCTTGGAGCCCCGACCGAGAGAGCAGTACTTC
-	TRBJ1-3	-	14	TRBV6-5	CASSFRLSGNTIYF	TGTGCCAGCAGTTTCCGTCTCTCTGGAAACACCATATATTTT
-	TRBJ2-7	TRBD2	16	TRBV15	CATSKPGLAGEYEQYF	TGTGCCACCAGCAAACCGGGACTAGCGGGAGAGTACGAGCAGTACTTC
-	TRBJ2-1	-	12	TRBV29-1	CSARGRYNEQFF	TGCAGCGCCAGAGGACGGTACAATGAGCAGTTCTTC
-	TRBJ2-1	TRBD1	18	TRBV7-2	CASSPWGRWTGENNEQFF	TGTGCCAGCAGCCCGTGGGGGAGATGGACAGGGGAAAACAATGAGCAGTTCTTC
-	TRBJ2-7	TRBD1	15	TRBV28	CASSNRDRGTYEQYF	TGTGCCAGCAGTAACCGGGACAGGGGGACCTACGAGCAGTACTTC
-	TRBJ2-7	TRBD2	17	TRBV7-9	CASSSGSLAGDLYEQYF	TGTGCCAGCAGCTCGGGGAGTCTAGCGGGAGATCTCTACGAGCAGTACTTC
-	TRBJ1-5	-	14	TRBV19	CASNPDGGNQPQHF	TGTGCCAGTAACCCGGACGGTGGCAATCAGCCCCAGCATTTT
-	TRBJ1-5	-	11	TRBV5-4	CASSRDQPQHF	TGTGCCAGCAGCCGGGATCAGCCCCAGCATTTT
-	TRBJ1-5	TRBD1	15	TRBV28	CASSSRTGLNQPQHF	TGTGCCAGCAGTTCTCGGACAGGGCTGAATCAGCCCCAGCATTTT
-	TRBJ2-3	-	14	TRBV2	CASRVAPSTDTQYF	TGTGCCAGCAGGGTAGCGCCTAGCACAGATACGCAGTATTTT
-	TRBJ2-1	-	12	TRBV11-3	CASGVTYNEQFF	TGTGCCAGCGGCGTAACTTACAATGAGCAGTTCTTC
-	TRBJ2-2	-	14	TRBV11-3	CASSLGGNTGELFF	TGTGCCAGCAGCTTGGGCGGGAACACCGGGGAGCTGTTTTTT
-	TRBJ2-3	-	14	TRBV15	CATAARTSTDTQYF	TGTGCCACCGCTGCCCGGACTAGCACAGATACGCAGTATTTT
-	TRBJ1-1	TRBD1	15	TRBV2	CASIRDRAKDTEAFF	TGTGCCAGCATCCGGGACAGGGCGAAGGACACTGAAGCTTTCTTT
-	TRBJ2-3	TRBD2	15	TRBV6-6	CASFQREAPTDTQYF	TGTGCCAGCTTCCAGCGGGAGGCCCCCACAGATACGCAGTATTTT
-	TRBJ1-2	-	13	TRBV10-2	CASSLQGKYGYTF	TGCGCCAGCAGCCTCCAAGGGAAGTATGGCTACACCTTC
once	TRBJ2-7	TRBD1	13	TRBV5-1	CASCETGVREQYF	TGCGCCAGCTGTGAGACAGGGGTTCGGGAGCAGTACTTC
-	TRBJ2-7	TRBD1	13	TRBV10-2	CASRPGTAYEQYF	TGCGCCAGCAGGCCCGGGACAGCGTACGAGCAGTACTTC
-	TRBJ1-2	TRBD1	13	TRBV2	CASSEDRDYGYTF	TGTGCCAGCAGTGAGGACAGGGACTATGGCTACACCTTC
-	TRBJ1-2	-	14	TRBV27	CASSPPTGNEGYTF	TGTGCCAGCAGTCCACCGACAGGCAACGAAGGCTACACCTTC
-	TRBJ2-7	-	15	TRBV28	CASSLSAGWTYEQYF	TGTGCCAGCAGTTTAAGCGCAGGATGGACCTACGAGCAGTACTTC
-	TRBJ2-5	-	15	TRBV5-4	CASSTDSAVQETQYF	TGTGCCAGCAGCACGGACAGTGCCGTACAAGAGACCCAGTACTTC
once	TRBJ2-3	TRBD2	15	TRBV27	CASSLGLADTDTQYF	TGTGCCAGCAGTTTAGGCCTAGCGGACACAGATACGCAGTATTTT
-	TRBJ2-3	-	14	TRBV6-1	CASSERDRTDTQYF	TGTGCCAGCAGTGAGCGGGACCGCACAGATACGCAGTATTTT
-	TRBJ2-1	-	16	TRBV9	CASSVVGVSSYNEQFF	TGTGCCAGCAGCGTAGTGGGCGTGAGCTCCTACAATGAGCAGTTCTTC
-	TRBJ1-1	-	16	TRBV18	CASSPSRVTGNTEAFF	TGTGCCAGCTCACCATCTAGGGTAACGGGGAACACTGAAGCTTTCTTT
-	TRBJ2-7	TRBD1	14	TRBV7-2	CASSLTGSSYEQYF	TGTGCCAGCAGCTTGACAGGGAGCTCCTACGAGCAGTACTTC
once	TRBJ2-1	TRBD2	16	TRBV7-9	CASSLPSGSVNNEQFF	TGTGCCAGCAGCTTACCGAGCGGGAGTGTGAACAATGAGCAGTTCTTC
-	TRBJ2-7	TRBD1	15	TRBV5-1	CASSLAGTGFYEQYF	TGCGCCAGCAGCTTGGCCGGGACAGGGTTCTACGAGCAGTACTTC
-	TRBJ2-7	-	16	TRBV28	CASSLWGAQDGYEQYF	TGCGCCAGCAGTTTATGGGGGGCGCAGGATGGGTACGAGCAGTACTTC
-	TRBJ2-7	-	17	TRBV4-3	CASSERVGDNYRYEQYF	TGCGCCAGCAGCGAACGGGTCGGAGATAATTATAGGTACGAGCAGTACTTC
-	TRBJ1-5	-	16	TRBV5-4	CASSPGHLGGNQPQHF	TGTGCCAGCAGCCCAGGACATCTTGGGGGCAATCAGCCCCAGCATTTT
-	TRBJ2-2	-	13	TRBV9	CASSVIGAGELFF	TGTGCCAGCAGCGTAATTGGGGCCGGGGAGCTGTTTTTT